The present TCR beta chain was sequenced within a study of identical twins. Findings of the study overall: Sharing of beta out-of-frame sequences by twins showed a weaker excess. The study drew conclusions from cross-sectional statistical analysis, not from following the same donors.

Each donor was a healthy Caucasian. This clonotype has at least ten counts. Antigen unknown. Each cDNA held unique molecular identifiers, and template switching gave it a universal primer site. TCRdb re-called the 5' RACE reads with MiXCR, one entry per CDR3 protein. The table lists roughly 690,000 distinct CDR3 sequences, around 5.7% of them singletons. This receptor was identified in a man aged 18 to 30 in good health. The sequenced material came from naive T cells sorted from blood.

The CDR3 is CATSQKGEQFF. The CDR3 nucleotides are TGTGCCACCAGCCAAAAGGGTGAGCAGTTCTTC. The chain combines TRBV24-1 with TRBJ2-1; D remains ambiguous. The CDR3 consists of 11 residues. Between the trimmed V and J ends, which lost 7 bases and 9 bases, there was a span of 9 bases. Per the germline V gene, CDR1 is KGHDR and CDR2 is SFDVKD.